This T cell receptor beta chain was recorded in a study of shared clonotypes between healthy human individuals. The germline V gene encodes CDR1 MNHNS and CDR2 SASEGT. V dropped 2 bases and J dropped 6 bases, with 19 bases sitting between them. CDR3 length equals 16 residues. The assay was immunoSEQ multiplex PCR, and TCRdb's table has in-frame clones only and misses some. The profile covers 2.3 million or so clones, with more than 80% appearing a single time and about 0.39% taken by the ten largest. Sequenced sample: naive CD4+ T cells from PBMCs. Subset noted: CD45RA+ positively selected. This sequence was found in a man between 18 and 35 years old in good health. Some clones in this sample may be carry-over from other donors' samples. The chain uses TRBV6-1 and TRBJ1-2; tentative D call: TRBD1 (5 bases). The CDR3: CASSELPPRGDDGYTF. The CDR3, as DNA: TGTGCCAGCAGTGAACTCCCCCCTAGAGGGGATGATGGCTACACCTTC.